This TCR beta chain was obtained from a study of T cell repertoires in cytomegalovirus infection (dated by TCRdb to the late 2010s). A note on the overall study: The peptide stimulations were aimed at well-studied HLA-B-restricted epitopes as well as recently identified HLA-C-restricted CMV epitopes, whose presentation resists viral immunomodulation. Donor HLA type was relevant to the analysis, as public TCR beta signatures indicated carriage of CMV infection together with the matching HLA type.

Study-level results and caveats: In both this cohort and an independent cohort of 352 donors, the cumulative frequency of public TCR beta family members distinguished carriers of CMV infection plus the relevant HLA type. The ex vivo response was dominated by HLA-C-restricted CMV-specific TCR beta clonotypes, and the single most frequent clonotype in two of eight donors was supplied by these HLA-C-restricted clonotypes.

These reads were obtained on an Illumina HiSeq 1500. TCRdb applied fastp at Q25 and MiXCR to the public reads, then kept only in-frame beta chains. Records with the same CDR3 protein are collapsed into one entry carrying the most frequent genes and DNA. Across this sample there are 750,000 to 900,000 distinct CDR3 sequences, with 25% to 30% seen only once. The ten largest clones add up to 10% to 15% of the sample. This clonotype was detected ten times or more. Its binding antigen is unknown. No base quality information exists; no much larger clone differs at one position. The treatment or condition label, read with the paper, signifies: in vitro stimulation with specific CMV peptide epitopes to enrich CMV-specific T cells. V has 6 bases trimmed and J has 3 bases trimmed; junction bases matching no gene number 6. The CDR3 has 15 amino acids, counting the end cysteine and phenylalanine. CDR3 DNA only is kept here, 45 bases in frame from base 1. CDR1 MGHRA and CDR2 YSYEKL were looked up in the germline V gene.

The chain joins TRBV4-1 to TRBJ2-1; 9 bases in the junction line up with TRBD1. This sequence was found in a human donor in good health (CMV status not recorded). Some clones in this sample may be carry-over from other donors' samples. The material was cultured CD8+ T cells from PBMCs, obtained from culture after CMV antigen stimulation. In nucleotides, the sequence is TGCGCCAGCAGTACAGGGACAGGGATCTACAATGAGCAGTTCTTC. It is translated as CASSTGTGIYNEQFF.